The rows below give T cell receptor beta chains drawn from one sample of a study of beta chain features in type 1 diabetes. Assay used: immunoSEQ multiplex PCR; TCRdb lists only in-frame clones, some missing. The repertoire consists of 400,000 to 600,000 clones, with approximately 30% occurring once and the leading ten covering around 0.065%. Input material: naive CD4+ T cells from blood. These receptors were taken from a man between 18 and 35 years old in good health. Each CDR3 is given with its conserved first and last residue. The D gene is left open where the match is weak. Clone size, where shown, is once, few, many, or a class for clones that have expanded.

cdr3_nt cdr3_aa cdr3_length clone_size j_call d_call v_call
TGTGCCAGCAGCGTAGGAGCGCTATTCACAGATACGCAGTATTTT CASSVGALFTDTQYF 15 . TRBJ2-3 . TRBV9
TGTGCCAGCAGCGCCCGCAGGGAGGGGATGAACACTGAAGCTTTCTTT CASSARREGMNTEAFF 16 few TRBJ1-1 . TRBV13
TGCAGCGTCGATACCAGCGGGGCAGATACGCAGTATTTT CSVDTSGADTQYF 13 . TRBJ2-3 TRBD2 TRBV29-1
TGTGCCACCACTAGCGGGAGTTTTGCAGATACGCAGTATTTT CATTSGSFADTQYF 14 . TRBJ2-3 TRBD2 TRBV6-6
TGCGCCAGCAGCTTAGAGACCACCAATGAGCAGTTCTTC CASSLETTNEQFF 13 . TRBJ2-1 . TRBV5-1
TGCAGCGTTGGGGGACTAGCCGTCCACGAGCAGTACTTC CSVGGLAVHEQYF 13 few TRBJ2-7 TRBD2 TRBV29-1
TGTGCCAGCAGGAAAAATTCTGGGACTAGCGGGATCTATGAGCAGTTCTTC CASRKNSGTSGIYEQFF 17 . TRBJ2-1 TRBD2 TRBV4-2
TGTGCCTGGAGTCAGGACAGGGGTACAGATACGCAGTATTTT CAWSQDRGTDTQYF 14 . TRBJ2-3 TRBD1 TRBV30
TGTGCCAGCAGCCCTTCAGCGGGGGCGGCTCAGCCCCAGCATTTT CASSPSAGAAQPQHF 15 few TRBJ1-5 . TRBV7-2
TGCGCCAGCAGCCAGTCACAGGGGGTCAACTATGGCTACACCTTC CASSQSQGVNYGYTF 15 . TRBJ1-2 TRBD1 TRBV4-1
TGTGCCAGCAGCTTCCTGGGACTAGCGGGAGCGGAGCTGTTTTTT CASSFLGLAGAELFF 15 few TRBJ2-2 TRBD2 TRBV11-1
TGTGCCAGCAGTTTTGTAGCGGGGGTGGCGCAGTATTTT CASSFVAGVAQYF 13 . TRBJ2-3 TRBD2 TRBV28
TGTGCCAGCAGCGGGGAGGGAGAGACCCAGTACTTC CASSGEGETQYF 12 few TRBJ2-5 TRBD2 TRBV4-2
TGTGCCTGGAGTGTTAAGTCAGGGGGCAATCAGCCCCAGCATTTT CAWSVKSGGNQPQHF 15 . TRBJ1-5 . TRBV30
TGTGCCAGCAGTGAAAATAGGGGGGCCTATGGGCAGTACTTC CASSENRGAYGQYF 14 few TRBJ2-7 . TRBV2
TGCGCCAGCAGCCGCGAGGGACAGCAATCCTACGAGCAGTACTTC CASSREGQQSYEQYF 15 few TRBJ2-7 TRBD1 TRBV4-3